A single sample is the source of the 18 T cell receptor beta chains below, sequenced in a study of Ad26.COV2.S vaccination and SARS-CoV-2 variants. Using immunoSEQ multiplex PCR, the repertoire was profiled, and TCRdb retains in-frame clones only, with some absent. This table has tens of thousands of clones, roughly 84% appearing once. Sequencing used peripheral blood, obtained after recovery from COVID-19. The receptors were sampled from a human donor who had recovered from COVID-19.

The chain links TRBV5-1 to TRBJ1-2, with D perhaps TRBD1 (5 bases). Germline loops: CDR1 SGHRS, CDR2 YFSETQ. The CDR3 is made up of 13 amino acids. Trimming took 4 bases from V and 6 from J, leaving 13 bases between them. CDR3 sequence: CASSMGRGDGYTF. The CDR3 coding sequence is TGCGCCAGCAGCATGGGACGGGGGGATGGCTACACCTTC.

The chain has TRBV6-2 or TRBV6-3 and TRBJ2-7, with D perhaps matching TRBD1 or TRBD2 (6 bases each). V lost 4 bases and J lost 6, with 16 bases in between. This CDR3 is 14 amino acids long. Germline loops: CDR1 MNHEY, CDR2 SVGEGT. CDR3 loop: CASSLGGAEAEQYF. The DNA of the CDR3 is TGTGCCAGCAGTTTGGGGGGCGCGGAGGCCGAGCAGTACTTC.

This rearrangement joins TRBV2 to TRBJ2-7; a possible D gene is TRBD2 (5 bases). Germline assignment: CDR1 SNHLY and CDR2 FYNNEI. This CDR3 region has 12 residues. V lost 6 bases, J lost 7 bases, and 13 bases lay in between. The CDR3 DNA reads as TGTGCCAGCAGCTTTACTAGAGAAGAGCAGTACTTC. Protein product: CASSFTREEQYF.

The chain carries TRBV14 and TRBJ1-2, with D hard to call. CDR1 and CDR2 (germline): SGHDN, FVKESK. CDR3 length: 13 amino acids. The V end lost 1 base, the J end lost 6 bases, and 9 bases lay between the germline ends. CDR3 residues: CASSQGTGDGYTF. DNA of the CDR3: TGTGCCAGCAGCCAAGGGACTGGGGATGGCTACACCTTC.

The gene calls are TRBV12-5 and TRBJ2-2; D remains ambiguous. Germline V gene sequence: CDR1 LGHNT, CDR2 FRNRAP. The CDR3 totals 13 residues. Deletions cut 0 bases from V and 7 bases from J, with 6 bases between. CDR3 DNA: TGTGCTAGTGGTTTGGTATCGGGCGGGGAGCTGTTTTTT. It codes for CASGLVSGGELFF.

The chain is built from TRBV11-2 and TRBJ1-1; D not resolved. Between the trimmed V and J ends, which lost 3 bases and 4 bases, there was a span of 6 bases. The CDR3 has 12 amino acids. CDR1 and CDR2 (germline): SGHAT, FQNNGV. CDR3 amino acids: CASSLHSTEAFF. The CDR3 DNA is TGTGCCAGCAGCTTGCATAGCACTGAAGCTTTCTTT.

The chain combines TRBV5-6 with TRBJ2-7; D not certain. The CDR3 spans 14 residues. The germline gives CDR1 SGHDT, CDR2 YYEEEE. Trimming took off 1 base at V and 3 bases at J, with 11 bases between the two ends. The CDR3 is CASSLQSGLYEQYF. DNA of the CDR3: TGTGCCAGCAGCTTGCAGTCCGGGCTCTACGAGCAGTACTTC.

The chain recombines TRBV7-2 with TRBJ1-2, with a possible D match to TRBD1 (6 bases). Germline CDR1 SGHTA, CDR2 FQGNSA. CDR3 length: 13 amino acids. Trimming took 2 bases from V and 7 from J, leaving 11 bases between them. This chain's CDR3 is CASSLQGRGGYTF. In DNA form, the CDR3 reads TGTGCCAGCAGCTTACAGGGGAGGGGTGGCTACACCTTC.

CDR3 bases: TGTGCCAGCAGCCAAGGTCCTAGCGGGGAGACAGATACGCAGTATTTT. It encodes CASSQGPSGETDTQYF. The chain employs TRBV3-1 (or the pseudogene TRBV3-2) and TRBJ2-3; 9 positions match TRBD2. The V segment lost 1 base and the J segment 3 bases; nucleotides outside the gene matches: 5. Germline-derived CDR1 and CDR2 are LGHDT and YNNKEL (reference sequence). The CDR3 has 16 amino acids.

The chain combines TRBV6-6 with TRBJ2-2, with 9 bases matching TRBD1. CDR3 size: 15 residues. The V and J ends lost 6 bases and 6 bases, in that order; junction bases with no gene match: 8. The germline gives CDR1 MNHNY, CDR2 SVGAGI (reference sequence). The CDR3 sequence is CASRGNRGLAGELFF. The CDR3 nucleotides read TGTGCCAGCAGGGGTAACAGGGGGCTAGCCGGGGAGCTGTTTTTT.

The V and J genes are TRBV5-1 and TRBJ1-1; 8 nucleotides match TRBD1. CDR1 is SGHRS and CDR2 is YFSETQ in the germline V gene. J was trimmed by 1 base and V by 6 bases; bases with no gene match: 2. The CDR3 has 13 amino acids. The CDR3 region is CASNDRGNTEAFF. The CDR3, as DNA: TGCGCCAGCAATGACAGGGGGAACACTGAAGCTTTCTTT.

The V and J genes are TRBV18 and TRBJ2-7, with D possibly being TRBD2 (7 bases). Trimming removed 0 bases from V and 4 bases from J, with 16 bases in between. This CDR3 has 16 residues. Per the germline V gene, CDR1 is KGHSH and CDR2 is LQKENI. Here the CDR3 reads CASSPPGGRGGYEQYF. The DNA of the CDR3 is TGTGCCAGCTCACCACCGGGCGGGAGAGGGGGTTACGAGCAGTACTTC.

This chain links TRBV4-3 with TRBJ2-1; 7 positions agree with TRBD2. CDR1 is LGHNA, CDR2 YSLEER, per germline. The CDR3 is 16 residues long. The V segment lost 2 bases and the J segment 0 bases; nucleotides outside the gene matches: 4. This chain's CDR3 is CASSQTERDSYNEQFF. The CDR3 DNA follows: TGCGCCAGCAGCCAAACCGAGCGGGACTCCTACAATGAGCAGTTCTTC.

The gene calls are TRBV3-1 (or the pseudogene TRBV3-2) and TRBJ1-3; D unclear. Germline V CDR1 and CDR2: LGHDT, YNNKEL (reference sequence). The CDR3 covers 13 residues. V lost 2 bases to trimming and J lost 2 bases, with 4 bases between them. The CDR3 sequence is CASSQPAGNTIYF. CDR3 in DNA: TGTGCCAGCAGCCAACCAGCTGGAAACACCATATATTTT.

The CDR3 region is CASSFYSSGEAFF. The CDR3 DNA sequence: TGTGCCAGCAGCTTTTACTCCTCGGGGGAAGCTTTCTTT. The chain links TRBV7-9 to TRBJ1-1, with unresolved D. Trimming removed 3 bases at V and 8 bases at J, with 13 bases between. The CDR3 sequence is 13 residues long. The germline gives CDR1 SEHNR, CDR2 FQNEAQ (reference sequence).

The gene calls are TRBV18 and TRBJ2-2; unclear D gene. Trimming left V 6 bases short and J 5 bases short, with 19 bases between. Germline V lookup: CDR1 KGHSH, CDR2 LQKENI. The CDR3 runs to 16 residues. The chain's CDR3 is CASSKAGQARTGELFF. CDR3 nucleotide sequence: TGTGCCAGCTCTAAAGCCGGGCAGGCGAGGACCGGGGAGCTGTTTTTT. Together with reference TRBV18 and TRBJ2-2, the CDR3 gives the full variable domain: NAGVMQNPRHLVRRRGQEARLRCSPMKGHSHVYWYRQLPEEGLKFMVYLQKENIIDESGMPKERFSAEFPKEGPSILRIQQVVRGDSAAYFCASSKAGQARTGELFFGEGSRLTVL.

V is TRBV10-2 and J is TRBJ1-6; tentatively, D is TRBD1 (5 bases). The CDR3 has 15 amino acids. V lost 5 bases and J lost 2, with 10 bases in between. The germline V gene encodes CDR1 WSHSY and CDR2 SAAADI. This CDR3 reads CASSLGTAYNSPLHF. CDR3 DNA sequence: TGCGCCAGCAGTTTAGGGACGGCCTATAATTCACCCCTCCACTTT.

The V gene is TRBV7-2, the J gene TRBJ1-3; D gene uncertain. The ends were cut back, 3 bases at V and 0 bases at J, with 9 bases in the middle. The CDR3 spans 15 residues. Germline assignment: CDR1 SGHTA and CDR2 FQGNSA. The CDR3 DNA follows: TGTGCCAGCAGCTTTGAAGGGAGCTCTGGAAACACCATATATTTT. Its protein product is CASSFEGSSGNTIYF.